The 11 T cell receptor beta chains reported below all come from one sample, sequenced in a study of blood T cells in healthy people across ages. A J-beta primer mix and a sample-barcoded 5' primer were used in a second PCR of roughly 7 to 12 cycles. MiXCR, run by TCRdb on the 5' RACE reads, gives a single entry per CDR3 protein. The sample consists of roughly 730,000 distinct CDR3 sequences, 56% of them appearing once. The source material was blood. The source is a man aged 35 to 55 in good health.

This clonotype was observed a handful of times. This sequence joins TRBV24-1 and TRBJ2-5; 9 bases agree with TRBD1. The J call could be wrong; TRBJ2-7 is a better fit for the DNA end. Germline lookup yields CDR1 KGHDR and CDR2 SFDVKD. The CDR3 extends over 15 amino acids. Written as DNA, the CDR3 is TGTGCCACCTCTCGTGGGACAGGGTCGTTCGGCGAGCAGTACTTC. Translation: CATSRGTGSFGEQYF.

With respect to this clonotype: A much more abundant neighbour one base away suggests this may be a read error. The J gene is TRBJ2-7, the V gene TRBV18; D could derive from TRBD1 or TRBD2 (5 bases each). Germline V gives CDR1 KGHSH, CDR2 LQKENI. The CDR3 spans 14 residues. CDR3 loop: CASPPRDGSYEQYF. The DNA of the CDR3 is TGTGCCAGCCCACCCCGGGACGGGTCCTACGAGCAGTACTTC.

CDR3 sequence: CASRTSGRSFSTDTQYF. In DNA, the CDR3 is TGTGCCAGCAGGACTAGCGGGCGATCCTTTAGCACAGATACGCAGTATTTT. The V and J genes are TRBV12-3 or TRBV12-4 and TRBJ2-3; TRBD2 agrees at 10 bases. V was clipped by 6 bases and J by 0 bases; unmatched bases: 9. The CDR3 has 17 residues.

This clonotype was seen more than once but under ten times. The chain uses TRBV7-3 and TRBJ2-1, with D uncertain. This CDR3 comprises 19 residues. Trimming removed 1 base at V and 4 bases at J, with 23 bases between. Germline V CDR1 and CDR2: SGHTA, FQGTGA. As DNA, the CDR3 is TGTGCCAGCAGCTTAAATCGTGTTCACCACACGAGTACTTACAATGAGCAGTTCTTC. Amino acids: CASSLNRVHHTSTYNEQFF.

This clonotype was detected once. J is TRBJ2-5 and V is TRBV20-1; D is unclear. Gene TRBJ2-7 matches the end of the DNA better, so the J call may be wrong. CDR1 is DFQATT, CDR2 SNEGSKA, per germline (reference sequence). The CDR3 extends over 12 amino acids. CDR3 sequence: CSAQRTNYEQYF. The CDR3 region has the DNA TGCAGTGCCCAGAGGACCAACTACGAGCAGTACTTC.

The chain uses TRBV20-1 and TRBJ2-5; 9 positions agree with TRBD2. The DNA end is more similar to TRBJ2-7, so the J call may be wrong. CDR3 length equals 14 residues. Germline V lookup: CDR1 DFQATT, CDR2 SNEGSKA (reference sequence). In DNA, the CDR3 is TGCAGTGCTAGCAGCCCTAGCGGGACCTACGAGCAGTACTTC. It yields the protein CSASSPSGTYEQYF.

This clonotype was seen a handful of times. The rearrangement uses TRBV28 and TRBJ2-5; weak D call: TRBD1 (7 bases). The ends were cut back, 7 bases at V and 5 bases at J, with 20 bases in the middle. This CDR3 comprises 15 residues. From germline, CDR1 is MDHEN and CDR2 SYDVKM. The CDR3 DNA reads TGTGCCAGCACCCCACAGGAGACAGGGAGGGAGACCCAGTACTTC. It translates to CASTPQETGRETQYF.

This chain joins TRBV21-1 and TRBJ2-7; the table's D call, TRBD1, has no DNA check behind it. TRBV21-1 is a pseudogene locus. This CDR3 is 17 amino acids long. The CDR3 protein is CASSKALYGQSSYEQYF. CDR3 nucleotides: TGTGCCAGCAGCAAAGCGCTTTACGGACAAAGTTCCTACGAGCAGTACTTC.

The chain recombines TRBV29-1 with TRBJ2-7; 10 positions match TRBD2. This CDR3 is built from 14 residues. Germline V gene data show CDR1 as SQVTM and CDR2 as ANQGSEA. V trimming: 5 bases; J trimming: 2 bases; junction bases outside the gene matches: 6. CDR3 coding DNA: TGCAGCGTTCCCAGGACTAGCGGAACCTACGAGCAGTACTTC. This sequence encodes CSVPRTSGTYEQYF.

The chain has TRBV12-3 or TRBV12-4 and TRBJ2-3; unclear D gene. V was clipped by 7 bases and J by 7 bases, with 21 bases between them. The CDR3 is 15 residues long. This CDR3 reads CASTPFPDLPNTQYF. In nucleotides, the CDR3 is TGTGCCAGCACCCCTTTCCCGGATCTCCCGAATACGCAGTATTTT.

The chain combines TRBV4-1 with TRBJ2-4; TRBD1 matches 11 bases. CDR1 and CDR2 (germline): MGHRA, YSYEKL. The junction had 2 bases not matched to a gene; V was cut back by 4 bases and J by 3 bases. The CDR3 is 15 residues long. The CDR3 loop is CASSRDRGDKNIQYF. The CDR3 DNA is TGCGCCAGCAGCCGGGACAGGGGGGACAAAAACATTCAGTACTTC.